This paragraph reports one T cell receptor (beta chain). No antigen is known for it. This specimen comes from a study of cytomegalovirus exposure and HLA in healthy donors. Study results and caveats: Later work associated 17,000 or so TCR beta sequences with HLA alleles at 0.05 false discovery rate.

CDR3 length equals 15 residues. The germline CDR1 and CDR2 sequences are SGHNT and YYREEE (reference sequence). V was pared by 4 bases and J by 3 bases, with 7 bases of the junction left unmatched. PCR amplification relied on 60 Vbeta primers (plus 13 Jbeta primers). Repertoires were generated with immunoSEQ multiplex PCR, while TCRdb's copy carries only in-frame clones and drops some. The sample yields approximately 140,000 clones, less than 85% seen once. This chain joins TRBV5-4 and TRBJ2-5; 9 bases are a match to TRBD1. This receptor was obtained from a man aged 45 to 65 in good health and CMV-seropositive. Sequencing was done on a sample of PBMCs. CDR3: CASSDGTGLKETQYF. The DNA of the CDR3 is TGTGCCAGCAGCGATGGGACAGGGCTTAAAGAGACCCAGTACTTC.